Listed here are 29 T cell receptor beta chains from one sample, sequenced in a study of blood T cell repertoires in COVID-19. Clones were sequenced by immunoSEQ multiplex PCR, and TCRdb holds only the in-frame ones, with some missing. This sample has about 230,000 clones; approximately 89% occur once, and the top ten carry approximately 4.3%. Sequencing used PBMCs or T cells enriched from blood (not recorded which). The receptors were gathered from a woman in her twenties or thirties with acute COVID-19.

The chain uses TRBV10-1 and TRBJ1-5; tentatively, D is TRBD1 (6 bases). The CDR3 runs 14 residues. Trimming removed 2 bases from V and 7 bases from J, with 12 bases in between. CDR1 and CDR2 from the germline V gene are WNHNN and SYGVQD (reference sequence). CDR3 loop: CASSEIFRGQPQHF. The DNA of the CDR3 is TGCGCCAGCAGTGAGATCTTTAGGGGGCAGCCCCAGCATTTT.

The gene calls are TRBV4-1 and TRBJ1-1, with 7 nucleotides matching TRBD1. This CDR3 region has 16 residues. Germline CDR1 MGHRA, CDR2 YSYEKL. V shed 6 bases and J 2 bases; nucleotides not matched to a gene: 12. DNA of the CDR3: TGCGCCAGCAGGGCGCCGGGACAGAAACCAAACACTGAAGCTTTCTTT. This gives the protein CASRAPGQKPNTEAFF.

V is TRBV6-5 and J is TRBJ1-1; TRBD1 matches at 8 bases. Germline V CDR1 and CDR2: MNHEY, SVGAGI. With 4 bases clipped from V and 5 bases from J, the junction kept 6 bases outside the gene matches. This CDR3 has 14 amino acids. CDR3 protein: CASSSMDRVTEAFF. The CDR3 DNA reads TGTGCCAGCAGTTCAATGGACAGGGTGACTGAAGCTTTCTTT.

This clone was seen just once. This chain links TRBV28 with TRBJ1-2; TRBD1 might be the D (5 bases). Trimming stripped 9 bases from V and 2 bases from J, with 10 bases between. From germline, CDR1 is MDHEN and CDR2 SYDVKM. CDR3 size: 12 residues. The chain's CDR3 is CASSRQNYGYTF. Here the CDR3 DNA reads TGTGCCAGTAGCCGACAGAACTATGGCTACACCTTC.

V gene TRBV10-1 combines with J gene TRBJ2-1; 7 nucleotides match TRBD2. The CDR3 runs to 16 residues. From germline, CDR1 is WNHNN and CDR2 SYGVQD (reference sequence). Trimming took 1 base from V and 2 from J; bases not matched to a gene: 5. The CDR3 nucleotides read TGCGCCAGCAGTGAGTTTCGGGGAGGGACCTACAATGAGCAGTTCTTC. It encodes CASSEFRGGTYNEQFF.

This chain links TRBV11-2 with TRBJ2-1, with D possibly matching TRBD1 (5 bases). The germline gives CDR1 SGHAT, CDR2 FQNNGV. V dropped 5 bases and J dropped 0 bases, with 8 bases sitting between them. The CDR3 runs 14 residues. The CDR3 bases are TGTGCCAGCAGCCCAGGGTCCTCCTACAATGAGCAGTTCTTC. This gives the protein CASSPGSSYNEQFF.

The chain combines TRBV5-6 with TRBJ2-2; D ambiguous. The ends were cut back, 5 bases at V and 8 bases at J, with 10 bases in the middle. Germline V gene lookup returns CDR1 SGHDT and CDR2 YYEEEE. The CDR3 has 12 residues. Written as DNA, the CDR3 is TGTGCCAGCAGGAGTACAGAGGGGGAGCTGTTTTTT. Amino acid sequence: CASRSTEGELFF.

V usage is TRBV5-1 and J usage is TRBJ2-7; TRBD1 aligns across 7 bases. Germline trimming cut 4 bases from V and 5 bases from J; bases unmatched to any gene: 6. CDR3 length: 13 amino acids. Germline CDR1 reads SGHRS; CDR2 reads YFSETQ. This CDR3 reads CASSAKGADEQYF. DNA of the CDR3: TGCGCCAGCAGCGCCAAGGGGGCGGACGAGCAGTACTTC.

The V gene is TRBV28, the J gene TRBJ1-4; D call uncertain. This CDR3 has 14 residues. Germline V gene lookup returns CDR1 MDHEN and CDR2 SYDVKM. With 3 bases removed from V and 8 bases from J, the gap between germline ends came to 13 bases. In DNA form, the CDR3 reads TGTGCCAGCAGTTTGGGAGGGAAGGGAGAAAAACTGTTTTTT. This gives the protein CASSLGGKGEKLFF.

This clone was observed a single time. The V gene is TRBV4-1, the J gene TRBJ2-7, with a possible D match to TRBD1 (6 bases). Trimming took 5 bases from V and 1 from J, leaving 18 bases between them. Germline CDR1 MGHRA, CDR2 YSYEKL. This CDR3 has 16 amino acids. The DNA of the CDR3 is TGCGCCAGCAGCGGTCGGCATCCAGGGGCATCCTACGAGCAGTACTTC. It specifies CASSGRHPGASYEQYF.

This sequence joins TRBV4-3 and TRBJ2-1, with 8 bases matching TRBD2. This CDR3 has 16 residues. In germline, CDR1 is LGHNA, CDR2 YSLEER. Trimming removed 1 base from V and 8 bases from J; junction bases left unmatched: 10. CDR3 DNA sequence: TGCGCCAGCAGCCAAGGGCTGGCCGGGGGGGCGGATGAGCAGTTCTTC. As protein: CASSQGLAGGADEQFF.

The gene calls are TRBV11-2 and TRBJ1-1; 10 bases are shared with TRBD1. The CDR3 consists of 13 residues. Germline assignment: CDR1 SGHAT and CDR2 FQNNGV. V was clipped by 5 bases and J by 5 bases; unmatched bases: 2. Here the CDR3 DNA reads TGTGCCAGCAGCCCGGACAGGGGGACTGAAGCTTTCTTT. Translated: CASSPDRGTEAFF. The full variable domain, completed using reference TRBV11-2 and TRBJ1-1, is EAGVAQSPRYKIIEKRQSVAFWCNPISGHATLYWYQQILGQGPKLLIQFQNNGVVDDSQLPKDRFSAERLKGVDSTLKIQPAKLEDSAVYLCASSPDRGTEAFFGQGTRLTVV.

The rearrangement links TRBV6-5 to TRBJ1-3, with D possibly TRBD1 on 5 matching bases. The germline V gene has CDR1 MNHEY and CDR2 SVGAGI. CDR3 length equals 13 residues. Trimming took 2 bases from V and 4 from J, leaving 6 bases between them. The CDR3 region is CASSYRQGNTIYF. The CDR3 DNA sequence: TGTGCCAGCAGTTACCGACAGGGAAACACCATATATTTT.

The gene calls are TRBV2 and TRBJ1-6; TRBD1 might be the D (6 bases). Germline CDR1 is SNHLY and CDR2 is FYNNEI. There are 14 residues in the CDR3. V lost 4 bases and J 2 bases, leaving 6 bases between the germline ends. The CDR3 here is CASSGTAYNSPLHF. DNA of the CDR3: TGTGCCAGCAGTGGGACAGCCTATAATTCACCCCTCCACTTT.

The chain carries TRBV2 and TRBJ1-2; 7 bases agree with TRBD1. This CDR3 region has 12 residues. Looked up from germline, CDR1 is SNHLY and CDR2 is FYNNEI. The junction had 4 bases not matched to a gene; V was cut back by 4 bases and J by 8 bases. CDR3 amino acids: CASSAADRGYTF. CDR3 sequence (DNA): TGTGCCAGCAGTGCCGCGGACAGGGGCTACACCTTC.

This rearrangement joins TRBV6-5 to TRBJ1-4; D might be TRBD1 (5 bases). Germline V CDR1 and CDR2: MNHEY, SVGAGI. The CDR3 is 14 amino acids. The germline V and J ends were trimmed by 6 bases and 4 bases, with 12 bases remaining between them. The chain's CDR3 is CASSGDRSNEKLFF. The CDR3 DNA is TGTGCCAGCAGCGGCGACAGAAGTAATGAAAAACTGTTTTTT.

The chain carries TRBV19 and TRBJ1-1; 10 nucleotides align to TRBD1. The CDR3 runs 13 residues. V was pared by 6 bases and J by 11 bases, with 9 bases of the junction left unmatched. CDR1 LNHDA and CDR2 SQIVND come from the germline V gene (reference sequence). This chain's CDR3 is CASRPTGGVLAFF. The CDR3 nucleotides read TGTGCCAGTAGACCGACAGGGGGCGTGTTGGCTTTCTTT.

This clone was seen only a few times. The chain couples TRBV10-3 to TRBJ1-5, with TRBD1 as a possible D gene (6 bases). Looked up from germline, CDR1 is ENHRY and CDR2 is SYGVKD. V was cut by 2 bases and J by 2 bases, with 13 bases left in between. The CDR3 runs to 16 residues. CDR3 DNA sequence: TGTGCCATCAGTGAGCCCAAGACAGGCGGCAATCAGCCCCAGCATTTT. It translates to CAISEPKTGGNQPQHF.

This chain joins TRBV3-1 (or the pseudogene TRBV3-2) and TRBJ2-7; 9 positions agree with TRBD1. Germline assignment: CDR1 LGHDT and CDR2 YNNKEL (reference sequence). This CDR3 comprises 13 residues. The junction had 8 bases not matched to a gene; V was cut back by 8 bases and J by 6 bases. CDR3 in DNA: TGTGCCAGCTCGCGGACAGGGGAAGGCGAGCAGTACTTC. It translates to CASSRTGEGEQYF.

The gene calls are TRBV5-6 and TRBJ2-2, with 7 bases matching TRBD2. Germline V CDR1 and CDR2: SGHDT, YYEEEE. The V segment lost 4 bases and the J segment 6 bases; nucleotides outside the gene matches: 9. The CDR3 loop spans 15 amino acids. CDR3 bases: TGTGCCAGCAGCGGCGCACCTCGGGGGGCCGGGGAGCTGTTTTTT. This translates into CASSGAPRGAGELFF.

The chain carries TRBV3-1 (or the pseudogene TRBV3-2) and TRBJ1-5; D is uncertain. Germline CDR1 is LGHDT and CDR2 is YNNKEL (reference sequence). Trimming pared 0 bases from V and 5 bases from J, leaving 5 bases between. The CDR3 covers 13 residues. CDR3: CASSQDRDQPQHF. CDR3 DNA: TGTGCCAGCAGCCAAGATCGGGATCAGCCCCAGCATTTT.

The V and J genes are TRBV19 and TRBJ1-2, with TRBD1 identical over 9 bases. Trimming removed 4 bases from V and 1 base from J; junction bases left unmatched: 7. CDR3 size: 16 residues. Germline assignment: CDR1 LNHDA and CDR2 SQIVND (reference sequence). This CDR3 is CASSTGTGHYNYGYTF. DNA for the CDR3: TGTGCCAGTAGTACCGGGACAGGGCATTATAACTATGGCTACACCTTC.

The chain couples TRBV11-2 to TRBJ1-5; tentative D call: TRBD1 (5 bases). Germline values: CDR1 SGHAT, CDR2 FQNNGV. V lost 5 bases and J lost 0, with 8 bases in between. This CDR3 contains 14 residues. The CDR3 spells CASSPDSSNQPQHF. The CDR3 nucleotides read TGTGCCAGCAGCCCTGACAGTAGCAATCAGCCCCAGCATTTT.

This clone has only one observation. The chain carries TRBV11-2 and TRBJ2-7, with D perhaps TRBD2 (5 bases). The CDR3 extends over 14 amino acids. Deletions cut 0 bases from V and 11 bases from J, with 17 bases between. Germline CDR1 and CDR2: SGHAT and FQNNGV. CDR3 loop: CASSLDRDRETEYF. CDR3 bases: TGTGCCAGCAGCTTAGACCGCGACCGGGAAACGGAGTACTTC.

The rearrangement links TRBV27 to TRBJ2-1; D is perhaps TRBD1 (6 bases). The ends were cut back, 5 bases at V and 3 bases at J, with 8 bases in the middle. The germline V gene has CDR1 MNHEY and CDR2 SMNVEV (reference sequence). This CDR3 is built from 13 residues. CDR3 region: CASSLQGYNEQFF. DNA of the CDR3: TGTGCCAGCAGTCTACAGGGCTACAATGAGCAGTTCTTC.

The chain carries TRBV28 and TRBJ1-2; D is possibly TRBD1 (5 bases). This CDR3 has 12 residues. CDR1 is MDHEN, CDR2 SYDVKM, per germline. Trimming stripped 3 bases from V and 6 bases from J, with 8 bases between. The CDR3 sequence is CASSFPGDGYTF. The CDR3 DNA sequence: TGTGCCAGCAGTTTCCCGGGGGATGGCTACACCTTC.

This clone has only a few counts. The chain joins TRBV7-2 to TRBJ1-1, with 7 bases that match TRBD1. With V trimmed by 1 base and J by 4 bases, 3 bases remained unmatched. Germline CDR1 and CDR2: SGHTA and FQGNSA. The CDR3 has 14 residues. CDR3 bases: TGTGCCAGCAGCTTAGACAGGGGAAGCACTGAAGCTTTCTTT. Residues: CASSLDRGSTEAFF.

The chain combines TRBV15 with TRBJ1-2; maybe TRBD1 (5 bases). The germline V gene encodes CDR1 LNHNV and CDR2 YYDKDF (reference sequence). V lost 0 bases, J lost 0 bases, and 11 bases lay in between. The length of the CDR3 is 16 residues. CDR3 residues: CATSRDLTATNYGYTF. The CDR3 DNA is TGTGCCACCAGCAGAGATCTGACAGCTACTAACTATGGCTACACCTTC.

The gene calls are TRBV7-9 and TRBJ1-5; TRBD1 might be the D (5 bases). Deletions cut 5 bases from V and 0 bases from J, with 11 bases between. The CDR3 has 15 amino acids. Germline loops: CDR1 SEHNR, CDR2 FQNEAQ (reference sequence). The CDR3 loop reads CASSPDGHSNQPQHF. The DNA of the CDR3 is TGTGCCAGCAGCCCCGACGGACATAGCAATCAGCCCCAGCATTTT.